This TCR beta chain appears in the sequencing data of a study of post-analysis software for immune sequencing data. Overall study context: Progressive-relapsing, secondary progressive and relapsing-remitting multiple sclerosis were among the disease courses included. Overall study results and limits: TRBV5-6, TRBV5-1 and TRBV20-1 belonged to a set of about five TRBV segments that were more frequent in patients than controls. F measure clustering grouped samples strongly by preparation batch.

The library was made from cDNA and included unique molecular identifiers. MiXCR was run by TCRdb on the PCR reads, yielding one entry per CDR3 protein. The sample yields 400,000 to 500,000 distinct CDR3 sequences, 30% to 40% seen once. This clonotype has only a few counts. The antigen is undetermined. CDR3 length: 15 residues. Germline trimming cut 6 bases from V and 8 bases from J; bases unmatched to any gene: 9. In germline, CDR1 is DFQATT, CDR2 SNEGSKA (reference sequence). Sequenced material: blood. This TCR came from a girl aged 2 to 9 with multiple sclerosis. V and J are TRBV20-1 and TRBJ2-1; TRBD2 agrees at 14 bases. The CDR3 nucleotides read TGCAGTGCCCCCGGGACTAGCGGGAGAGTCGATGAGCAGTTCTTC. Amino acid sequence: CSAPGTSGRVDEQFF.